A single sample is the source of the 23 T cell receptor beta chains below, sequenced in a study of blood T cell repertoires in COVID-19. Repertoires were generated with immunoSEQ multiplex PCR, while TCRdb's copy carries only in-frame clones and drops some. Of 300,000 to 450,000 clones listed, around 87% are singletons. The specimen was PBMCs or T cells enriched from blood (not recorded which). These receptors came from a man aged 18 to 35 who had recovered from COVID-19.

The genes are TRBV7-8 and TRBJ2-2; maybe TRBD1 (8 bases). V was pared by 5 bases and J by 6 bases, with 16 bases between. The CDR3 is 15 residues long. Per the germline V gene, CDR1 is SGHVS and CDR2 is FQNEAQ. The CDR3, as DNA: TGTGCCAGCAGCGGGAGGACAGGGAGGGCCGGGGAGCTGTTTTTT. It encodes CASSGRTGRAGELFF. The full variable domain, with the rest looked up from reference TRBV7-8 and TRBJ2-2, is GAGVSQSPRYKVAKRGQDVALRCDPISGHVSLFWYQQALGQGPEFLTYFQNEAQLDKSGLPSDRFFAERPEGSVSTLKIQRTQQEDSAVYLCASSGRTGRAGELFFGEGSRLTVL.

V usage is TRBV5-1 and J usage is TRBJ1-2; D is unclear. Trimming shortened V by 4 bases and J by 0 bases, and 19 bases separated the two germline ends. The CDR3 runs to 17 residues. Germline V lookup: CDR1 SGHRS, CDR2 YFSETQ. CDR3 DNA: TGCGCCAGCAGCCGCGGCCCGCCAAAAGCTACTAACTATGGCTACACCTTC. This translates into CASSRGPPKATNYGYTF.

The chain joins TRBV6-5 to TRBJ1-1; D remains ambiguous. Looked up from germline, CDR1 is MNHEY and CDR2 is SVGAGI. V lost 5 bases to trimming and J lost 0 bases, with 13 bases between them. The CDR3 loop spans 15 amino acids. CDR3: CASSPTFQMNTEAFF. The CDR3 region has the DNA TGTGCCAGCAGTCCTACCTTTCAAATGAACACTGAAGCTTTCTTT.

The rearrangement links TRBV7-3 to TRBJ2-3; TRBD2 agrees at 7 bases. The CDR3 is 16 residues long. Germline CDR1 is SGHTA and CDR2 is FQGTGA. V dropped 3 bases and J dropped 0; count of bases not matched to a gene: 6. The CDR3 sequence: CASSFLGGRSTDTQYF. The CDR3 nucleotides are TGTGCCAGCAGCTTTCTCGGCGGGAGAAGCACAGATACGCAGTATTTT.

The gene calls are TRBV15 and TRBJ2-6, with a weak D call TRBD2 (5 bases). V lost 0 bases and J 1 base, leaving 7 bases between the germline ends. The CDR3 consists of 16 residues. CDR1 is LNHNV and CDR2 is YYDKDF in the germline V gene (reference sequence). The CDR3 loop reads CATSRDRESGANVLTF. The DNA of the CDR3 is TGTGCCACCAGCAGAGATCGGGAATCTGGGGCCAACGTCCTGACTTTC.

The CDR3 loop is CASSPLSGPTYNEKLFF. CDR3 nucleotides: TGCGCCAGCAGCCCCCTAAGCGGGCCGACTTATAATGAAAAACTGTTTTTT. The rearrangement links TRBV4-3 to TRBJ1-4; the D is unclear. V lost 4 bases to trimming and J lost 4 bases, with 19 bases between them. Germline V CDR1 and CDR2: LGHNA, YSLEER. This CDR3 region has 17 residues.

The chain has TRBV13 and TRBJ1-2, with a possible D match to TRBD1 (5 bases). The CDR3 has 15 amino acids. V dropped 2 bases and J dropped 2 bases, with 12 bases sitting between them. Germline V gene lookup returns CDR1 PRHDT and CDR2 FYEKMQ (reference sequence). The DNA of the CDR3 is TGTGCCAGCAGCTTACGGGCTCAGGGAAACTATGGCTACACCTTC. It encodes CASSLRAQGNYGYTF.

The chain recombines TRBV6-4 with TRBJ2-7; 7 bases agree with TRBD2. CDR1 and CDR2 from the germline V gene are MRHNA and SNTAGT. V lost 3 bases, J lost 0 bases, and 5 bases stayed unmatched. The CDR3 extends over 15 amino acids. CDR3 bases: TGTGCCAGCAGTGAGAACGGGGGGTCCTCCTACGAGCAGTACTTC. It specifies CASSENGGSSYEQYF.

The genes are TRBV3-1 (or the pseudogene TRBV3-2) and TRBJ1-2, with D perhaps matching TRBD1 (6 bases). The ends were cut back, 1 base at V and 8 bases at J, with 11 bases in the middle. From germline, CDR1 is LGHDT and CDR2 YNNKEL (reference sequence). The CDR3 contains 13 residues. The CDR3 loop is CASSQGKTGGYTF. Written as DNA, the CDR3 is TGTGCCAGCAGCCAAGGAAAGACAGGCGGCTACACCTTC.

This clone is a singleton in its sample. This chain connects TRBV9 to TRBJ2-7; 8 nucleotides line up with TRBD2. The J segment lost 4 bases and the V segment lost 1 base, leaving 4 bases of the junction unmatched. This CDR3 has 14 residues. CDR1 is SGDLS and CDR2 is YYNGEE in the germline V gene. The DNA of the CDR3 is TGTGCCAGCAGCGTAACTAGCGGAGATTACGAGCAGTACTTC. It is translated as CASSVTSGDYEQYF. Looking up the rest from reference TRBV9 and TRBJ2-7 gives the full variable domain: DSGVTQTPKHLITATGQRVTLRCSPRSGDLSVYWYQQSLDQGLQFLIQYYNGEERAKGNILERFSAQQFPDLHSELNLSSLELGDSALYFCASSVTSGDYEQYFGPGTRLTVT.

This clone was recorded only once. The V and J genes are TRBV19 and TRBJ2-7; 8 bases match TRBD1. CDR3 size: 15 residues. Germline CDR1 LNHDA, CDR2 SQIVND (reference sequence). J was trimmed by 4 bases and V by 3 bases; bases with no gene match: 8. CDR3 amino acids: CASSMYFQGAYEQYF. The CDR3 nucleotides are TGTGCCAGTAGTATGTACTTTCAGGGGGCATACGAGCAGTACTTC.

The rearrangement links TRBV28 to TRBJ1-1; perhaps TRBD1 as D (6 bases). V gave up 3 bases and J gave up 1 base, with 15 bases separating them. The CDR3 has 16 amino acids. Germline lookup yields CDR1 MDHEN and CDR2 SYDVKM. CDR3 sequence: CASSLFGTGRNTEAFF. CDR3 coding DNA: TGTGCCAGCAGTTTGTTTGGAACAGGGAGGAACACTGAAGCTTTCTTT.

CDR3 nucleotides: TGCGCCAGCAGCCAAGTTGGCCGCTCTGGGGCCAACGTCCTGACTTTC. Translated, it gives CASSQVGRSGANVLTF. The chain has TRBV4-1 and TRBJ2-6, with D unresolved. With 1 base removed from V and 0 bases from J, the gap between germline ends came to 7 bases. Looked up from germline, CDR1 is MGHRA and CDR2 is YSYEKL. This CDR3 comprises 16 residues.

CDR3 DNA: TGTGCCAGCAGCGTAGAGGACAGGGCGAACACCGGGGAGCTGTTTTTT. Protein product: CASSVEDRANTGELFF. The genes are TRBV9 and TRBJ2-2, with 8 bases lining up with TRBD1. The CDR3 totals 16 residues. CDR1 is SGDLS and CDR2 is YYNGEE in the germline V gene. Trimming at V came to 0 bases and at J to 0 bases, leaving 1 base not matched to a gene.

The J gene is TRBJ2-2, the V gene TRBV7-3; maybe TRBD1 (5 bases). The V end was cut by 5 bases, the J end by 0 bases, with 10 bases between. This CDR3 spans 15 amino acids. Germline CDR1 and CDR2: SGHTA and FQGTGA. The CDR3 bases are TGTGCCAGCAGCCCCGCAGGGCCGAACACCGGGGAGCTGTTTTTT. This codes for CASSPAGPNTGELFF.

The CDR3 bases are TGTGCCAGCAGTCCCCCTAGGGAGGGGCGAGGGTATGGCTACACCTTC. Protein sequence: CASSPPREGRGYGYTF. The chain links TRBV2 to TRBJ1-2; the D gene is possibly TRBD1 (5 bases). Germline assignment: CDR1 SNHLY and CDR2 FYNNEI. Trimming stripped 5 bases from V and 5 bases from J, with 21 bases between. The CDR3 is 16 amino acids.

J is TRBJ1-5 and V is TRBV21-1; the D segment call TRBD1 is taken from the table without a DNA check. TRBV21-1 is recorded as a pseudogene. This CDR3 has 16 amino acids. CDR3 nucleotide sequence: TGTGCCAGCAGCAAATTCCAGGGGCCCCCCAATCAGCCCCAGCATTTT. This translates into CASSKFQGPPNQPQHF.

The chain couples TRBV5-4 to TRBJ1-1, with 7 bases matching TRBD1. The trim removed 0 bases at V and 4 bases at J, leaving 6 bases unmatched. Germline lookup yields CDR1 SGHNT and CDR2 YYREEE (reference sequence). This CDR3 spans 15 amino acids. CDR3: CASSLDHRGSTEAFF. CDR3 DNA sequence: TGTGCCAGCAGCTTGGACCACAGGGGAAGCACTGAAGCTTTCTTT.

This rearrangement joins TRBV5-1 to TRBJ2-5; D is possibly TRBD2 (6 bases). The V end was cut by 0 bases, the J end by 1 base, with 10 bases between. CDR1 and CDR2 (germline): SGHRS, YFSETQ. This CDR3 spans 15 amino acids. The CDR3 region has the DNA TGCGCCAGCAGCTTGGGGTGGACTACCCAAGAGACCCAGTACTTC. This codes for CASSLGWTTQETQYF.

This chain links TRBV4-1 with TRBJ1-5; 8 nucleotides agree with TRBD1. V gave up 6 bases and J gave up 4 bases; unmatched junction bases: 5. The V gene's germline CDR1 is MGHRA and CDR2 YSYEKL. The CDR3 totals 14 residues. The DNA of the CDR3 is TGCGCCAGCAGAAGACAGGGGTCAAATCAGCCCCAGCATTTT. This codes for CASRRQGSNQPQHF.

This clone occurred a few times. The chain is built from TRBV6-5 and TRBJ1-4; a weak D match, TRBD1 (6 bases). There are 12 residues in the CDR3. V lost 8 bases, J lost 4 bases, and 8 bases lay in between. Germline V gives CDR1 MNHEY, CDR2 SVGAGI. CDR3 nucleotide sequence: TGTGCCAGCGGCAGGGGTAATGAAAAACTGTTTTTT. This codes for CASGRGNEKLFF.

The J gene is TRBJ1-2, the V gene TRBV9; no firm D call. Germline V gives CDR1 SGDLS, CDR2 YYNGEE. There are 14 residues in the CDR3. The V and J ends lost 1 base and 5 bases respectively, with 12 bases between them. The CDR3 nucleotides are TGTGCCAGCAGCGTATATGCTGGCGGGTATGGCTACACCTTC. It yields the protein CASSVYAGGYGYTF.

The chain recombines TRBV15 with TRBJ1-5; 10 bases are a match to TRBD1. In germline, CDR1 is LNHNV, CDR2 YYDKDF (reference sequence). This CDR3 spans 16 amino acids. The V gene end was trimmed by 5 bases and the J gene end by 0 bases; junction bases not matched to a gene: 4. Written as DNA, the CDR3 is TGTGCCACCAGCGGGGGACAGGGGTTTAGCAATCAGCCCCAGCATTTT. Translation gives CATSGGQGFSNQPQHF.